Each of the 5 T cell receptor beta chains below was sequenced from the same sample in a study of OX40 agonist ivuxolimab in advanced cancers. Using immunoSEQ multiplex PCR, the repertoire was profiled, and TCRdb retains in-frame clones only, with some absent. The sample contains tens of thousands of clones, 65% to 90% of which appear only once. The starting material was CD4+ or CD8+ T cells sorted from blood, obtained in a trial of the OX40 agonist ivuxolimab. These receptors originate from an adult with an advanced solid tumor such as melanoma, head and neck, liver or kidney cancer.

The J gene is TRBJ2-3, the V gene TRBV2; 8 bases are shared with TRBD2. Germline V lookup: CDR1 SNHLY, CDR2 FYNNEI. There are 15 residues in the CDR3. After removal of 4 bases from V and 7 bases from J, the junction contained 10 bases not matched to a gene. This CDR3 is CASSVTGGLVNTQYF. The CDR3 DNA follows: TGTGCCAGCAGTGTCACGGGAGGGTTGGTTAATACGCAGTATTTT. Variable domain in full (rest from reference TRBV2 and TRBJ2-3): EPEVTQTPSHQVTQMGQEVILRCVPISNHLYFYWYRQILGQKVEFLVSFYNNEISEKSEIFDDQFSVERPDGSNFTLKIRSTKLEDSAMYFCASSVTGGLVNTQYFGPGTRLTVL.

The chain combines TRBV5-1 with TRBJ2-1; a weak D match, TRBD1 (6 bases). CDR1 and CDR2 from the germline V gene are SGHRS and YFSETQ. The V and J ends lost 1 base and 8 bases respectively, with 16 bases between them. CDR3 length: 15 residues. CDR3 nucleotides: TGCGCCAGCAGCTTGCAGGCAGGGGCGAACGATGAGCAGTTCTTC. Amino acids: CASSLQAGANDEQFF.

The chain employs TRBV28 and TRBJ1-2; D not resolved. Germline CDR1 MDHEN, CDR2 SYDVKM. With 1 base removed from V and 3 bases from J, the gap between germline ends came to 6 bases. The CDR3 is made up of 13 amino acids. Here the CDR3 reads CASSLYSHYGYTF. CDR3 DNA: TGTGCCAGCAGTTTATACTCGCACTATGGCTACACCTTC.

CDR3 loop: CASKKTSTDTQYF. The CDR3 nucleotides are TGTGCCAGCAAGAAAACTAGCACAGATACGCAGTATTTT. The chain joins TRBV5-6 to TRBJ2-3; D unclear. Germline-derived CDR1 and CDR2 are SGHDT and YYEEEE. Trimming removed 6 bases at V and 0 bases at J, with 8 bases between. There are 13 residues in the CDR3.

CDR3 DNA: TGTGCCAGCAACGAGGGTGCGATCTATAGCAATCAGCCCCAGCATTTT. The encoded protein is CASNEGAIYSNQPQHF. This sequence joins TRBV2 and TRBJ1-5; no clear D. The CDR3 covers 16 residues. Trimming pared 7 bases from V and 0 bases from J, leaving 16 bases between. The germline V gene encodes CDR1 SNHLY and CDR2 FYNNEI.